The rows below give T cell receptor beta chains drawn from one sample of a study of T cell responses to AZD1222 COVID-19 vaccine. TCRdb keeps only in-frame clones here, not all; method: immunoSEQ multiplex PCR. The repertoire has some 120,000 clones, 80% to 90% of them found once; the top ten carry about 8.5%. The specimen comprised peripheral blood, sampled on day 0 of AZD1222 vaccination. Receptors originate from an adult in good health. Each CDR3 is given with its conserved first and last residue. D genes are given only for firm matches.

TGTGCCAGCAGTTTAGACAGGAATCAGCCCCAGCATTTT	CASSLDRNQPQHF	-	TRBV27	TRBJ1-5	13
TGTGCCAGCAGCTTTCCTCGGACGAACACTGAAGCTTTCTTT	CASSFPRTNTEAFF	-	TRBV11-1	TRBJ1-1	14
TGTGCCAGCAGCTTAGATCTGGGAAACATTCAGTACTTC	CASSLDLGNIQYF	-	TRBV11-2	TRBJ2-4	13
TGTGCCAGCAGTTACTCGCTGGTTGTGTTACTTCATGGCTACACCTTC	CASSYSLVVLLHGYTF	-	TRBV6-2/TRBV6-3	TRBJ1-2	16
TGTGCCAGCAGTGAAGGCTGGACCACTGCCGAGCAGTACTTC	CASSEGWTTAEQYF	-	TRBV6-1	TRBJ2-7	14
TGTGCCAGCAGTCGGACGCAGATAAATGAGCAGTTCTTC	CASSRTQINEQFF	-	TRBV25-1	TRBJ2-1	13
TGTGCCACCAGTGAGGCAGGGGGTTACTATGGCTACACCTTC	CATSEAGGYYGYTF	TRBD1	TRBV24-1	TRBJ1-2	14
TGTGCCACCAGTCAAGAAAGCGGGGGGTCCTACAATGAGCAGTTCTTC	CATSQESGGSYNEQFF	TRBD2	TRBV15	TRBJ2-1	16
TGTGCCAGCAGCGCGGGACAGGGGGCAAGAGCTAATGAAAAACTGTTTTTT	CASSAGQGARANEKLFF	TRBD1	TRBV9	TRBJ1-4	17
TGCGCCAGCAGCCACTCGGCGGGAGATACGCAGTATTTT	CASSHSAGDTQYF	-	TRBV4-3	TRBJ2-3	13
TGTGCCAGCAGCTCTTTGACAGGGGGCGCGTCTTTGTCCTACGAGCAGTACTTC	CASSSLTGGASLSYEQYF	TRBD1	TRBV7-9	TRBJ2-7	18
TGTGCCACCAGCGCTCAACTGAACACCATATATTTT	CATSAQLNTIYF	-	TRBV15	TRBJ1-3	12